The TCR beta chain under discussion was sequenced for a study of blood T cells in healthy people across ages. This clonotype was seen more than once but under ten times. The antigen is undetermined. A J-beta primer mix and a sample-barcoded 5' primer were used in a second PCR of roughly 6 to 11 cycles. All cDNA molecules were each tagged by a template-switch adaptor with 12 random nucleotides. A single record per CDR3 protein comes from TCRdb applying MiXCR to the 5' RACE reads. The sample carries about 1.5 million distinct CDR3 sequences, about 42% recorded once. The CDR3 totals 12 residues. The germline V and J ends were trimmed by 4 bases and 5 bases, with 12 bases remaining between them. Germline CDR1 reads SQVTM; CDR2 reads ANQGSEA. Study-wide results and caveats: Roughly linearly, TCR beta diversity per million T cells fell as age increased. Versus aged donors, long-lived donors had higher diversity and more naive CD4+ cells.

Sequencing input: blood. The chain employs TRBV29-1 and TRBJ2-7; D is undetermined. This clonotype was sampled from a woman under 30 in good health. The chain's CDR3 is CSVGSSTHEQYF. CDR3 bases: TGCAGCGTTGGAAGCTCAACCCACGAGCAGTACTTC.